Each of the 26 T cell receptor beta chains below was sequenced from the same sample in a study of tumor-infiltrating lymphocytes in localized non-small cell lung cancer (dated by TCRdb to the early 2020s). The receptor library was made with the immunoSEQ multiplex PCR assay. The table comes from immuneACCESS by way of TCRdb, which keeps in-frame sequences with V and J called. Part of the clones is missing from these tables; in studies checked, under half for an unresolved V gene and the rest for unknown reasons. Across this sample there are roughly 9,000 clones, with about 78% seen only once. The top ten clonotypes cover roughly 18% of the sample. The sample was uninvolved lung tissue not adjacent to the tumor. The receptors were gathered from a human donor with non-small cell lung cancer.

The V call is TRBV19, the J call TRBJ1-5; 10 nucleotides match TRBD1. J gave up 5 bases and V 7 bases, and 11 bases lay outside the gene matches. CDR3 length equals 16 residues. The V gene's germline CDR1 is LNHDA and CDR2 SQIVND (reference sequence). CDR3 DNA: TGTGCCAGTAACCCCCAGAGGACAGGGGGATATCAGCCCCAGCATTTT. Translating it yields CASNPQRTGGYQPQHF.

This chain links TRBV7-3 with TRBJ1-6, with D possibly being TRBD1 (6 bases). Per germline, CDR1 SGHTA and CDR2 FQGTGA. The CDR3 has 15 residues. The V and J ends lost 5 bases and 4 bases respectively, with 12 bases between them. CDR3 sequence reads: CASSPSGQYNSPLHF. CDR3 coding DNA: TGTGCCAGCAGCCCATCTGGACAGTATAATTCACCCCTCCACTTT.

This chain connects TRBV19 to TRBJ2-2; D unclear. V shed 10 bases and J shed 1 base, with 10 bases lying between them. CDR1 LNHDA and CDR2 SQIVND come from the germline V gene (reference sequence). The CDR3 sequence is 13 residues long. CDR3 DNA: TGTGCCACGAGTCAGCGGAACACCGGGGAGCTGTTTTTT. Protein sequence: CATSQRNTGELFF.

The J gene is TRBJ1-3, the V gene TRBV15; TRBD1 aligns across 9 bases. Germline CDR1 LNHNV, CDR2 YYDKDF (reference sequence). The CDR3 contains 18 residues. V dropped 0 bases and J dropped 5; count of bases not matched to a gene: 11. The CDR3 bases are TGTGCCACCAGCAGAGATCAAGTCGTGGACAGGGGAAGAAACACCATATATTTT. It codes for CATSRDQVVDRGRNTIYF.

The table lists this clone with a count of one. This chain joins TRBV7-2 and TRBJ1-6; unclear D gene. V lost 1 base and J lost 10, with 5 bases in between. This CDR3 is 12 amino acids long. Germline V gene sequence: CDR1 SGHTA, CDR2 FQGNSA. DNA for the CDR3: TGTGCCAGCAGCTTAGAGGGCTCACCCCTCCACTTT. Translated, it gives CASSLEGSPLHF.

The table lists this clone with a count of one. The chain joins TRBV11-2 to TRBJ2-7; 7 nucleotides match TRBD1. Germline V gene lookup returns CDR1 SGHAT and CDR2 FQNNGV. The CDR3 spans 14 residues. The ends lost 6 bases at V and 1 base at J; junction bases unmatched: 6. The CDR3 spells CASRDGTVSYEQYF. As DNA, the CDR3 is TGTGCCAGCAGGGATGGGACAGTGTCCTACGAGCAGTACTTC.

The chain combines TRBV18 with TRBJ1-1; TRBD1 aligns across 9 bases. This CDR3 contains 15 residues. Germline V CDR1 and CDR2: KGHSH, LQKENI. Trimming at V came to 3 bases and at J to 4 bases, leaving 6 bases not matched to a gene. CDR3 bases: TGTGCCAGCTCACCGAGCTCGGGACAGGGCACTGAAGCTTTCTTT. Its translation: CASSPSSGQGTEAFF.

The rearrangement links TRBV6-5 to TRBJ2-2; D gene unclear. The germline gives CDR1 MNHEY, CDR2 SVGAGI. The germline V and J ends were trimmed by 1 base and 5 bases, with 14 bases remaining between them. The CDR3 runs 16 residues. CDR3 coding DNA: TGTGCCAGCAGTTACTATGCAGTCCTGGGGACCGGGGAGCTGTTTTTT. It codes for CASSYYAVLGTGELFF.

The chain employs TRBV27 and TRBJ1-1, with 9 positions matching TRBD1. CDR3 length equals 15 residues. V lost 3 bases, J lost 0 bases, and 2 bases stayed unmatched. Per germline, CDR1 MNHEY and CDR2 SMNVEV (reference sequence). The CDR3 region has the DNA TGTGCCAGCAGTTTGACAGGGGGAATGAACACTGAAGCTTTCTTT. It encodes CASSLTGGMNTEAFF.

The rearrangement joins TRBV6-4 to TRBJ2-1; D call uncertain. The CDR3 totals 16 residues. V was clipped by 2 bases and J by 0 bases, with 11 bases between them. CDR1 MRHNA and CDR2 SNTAGT come from the germline V gene. The CDR3 region is CASSDTAYLSYNEQFF. CDR3 nucleotides: TGTGCCAGCAGTGACACTGCCTACCTCTCCTACAATGAGCAGTTCTTC.

The sample holds one count of this clone. V and J are TRBV7-9 and TRBJ1-2; the D is unclear. The CDR3 runs to 12 residues. Germline V gives CDR1 SEHNR, CDR2 FQNEAQ (reference sequence). The ends were cut back, 5 bases at V and 7 bases at J, with 11 bases in the middle. In DNA, the CDR3 is TGTGCCAGCAGCCACTCCTTGGGTGGCTACACCTTC. Residues: CASSHSLGGYTF.

The gene calls are TRBV9 and TRBJ2-5, with D uncertain. Trimming took off 4 bases at V and 0 bases at J, with 10 bases between the two ends. CDR3 length equals 14 residues. Germline V gene lookup returns CDR1 SGDLS and CDR2 YYNGEE. CDR3 residues: CASSPLGNQETQYF. The CDR3 DNA reads as TGTGCCAGCAGCCCCCTGGGCAACCAAGAGACCCAGTACTTC.

Only a few counts were recorded for this clone. The CDR3 is CASSLDTSNTEAFF. CDR3 DNA: TGTGCCAGCAGCCTCGACACCTCTAACACTGAAGCTTTCTTT. The genes are TRBV9 and TRBJ1-1; no clear D. V shed 4 bases and J shed 2 bases, with 12 bases lying between them. The CDR3 sequence is 14 residues long. Looked up from germline, CDR1 is SGDLS and CDR2 is YYNGEE.

This clone was seen a handful of times. The rearrangement joins TRBV10-2 to TRBJ1-6, with a weak D call TRBD1 (6 bases). Trimming removed 8 bases from V and 5 bases from J, with 16 bases in between. CDR1 is WSHSY and CDR2 is SAAADI in the germline V gene. The CDR3 sequence is 15 residues long. CDR3: CASGGGRGNNSPLHF. In DNA form, the CDR3 reads TGCGCCAGCGGGGGGGGCAGAGGTAATAATTCACCCCTCCACTTT.

The chain carries TRBV11-2 and TRBJ1-4; D remains ambiguous. There are 15 residues in the CDR3. The V end lost 5 bases, the J end lost 10 bases, and 20 bases lay between the germline ends. Germline lookup yields CDR1 SGHAT and CDR2 FQNNGV. The DNA of the CDR3 is TGTGCCAGCAGCCCGAGAAGGCCTCTGTTTGGAAAACTGTTTTTT. This translates into CASSPRRPLFGKLFF.

V usage is TRBV9 and J usage is TRBJ2-3; D ambiguous. This CDR3 region has 13 residues. Germline V gives CDR1 SGDLS, CDR2 YYNGEE. V lost 3 bases to trimming and J lost 3 bases, with 8 bases between them. CDR3 sequence (DNA): TGTGCCAGCAGCGCCCAATTTACAGATACGCAGTATTTT. Translation: CASSAQFTDTQYF. Drawing the rest from reference TRBV9 and TRBJ2-3, the complete variable domain is DSGVTQTPKHLITATGQRVTLRCSPRSGDLSVYWYQQSLDQGLQFLIQYYNGEERAKGNILERFSAQQFPDLHSELNLSSLELGDSALYFCASSAQFTDTQYFGPGTRLTVL.

The V gene is TRBV5-6, the J gene TRBJ1-2; 7 bases line up with TRBD1. Germline CDR1 and CDR2: SGHDT and YYEEEE. With V trimmed by 0 bases and J by 0 bases, 8 bases remained unmatched. The CDR3 runs to 17 residues. CDR3 amino acids: CASSLDRGVITNYGYTF. The CDR3 DNA sequence: TGTGCCAGCAGCTTGGACAGGGGCGTAATTACTAACTATGGCTACACCTTC.

This clone was picked up one time. The chain has TRBV27 and TRBJ1-1; D possibly corresponds to TRBD1 (5 bases). The germline V and J ends were trimmed by 0 bases and 1 base, with 24 bases remaining between them. The V gene's germline CDR1 is MNHEY and CDR2 SMNVEV (reference sequence). CDR3 length equals 20 residues. The CDR3: CASSLSPPNWLGVGNTEAFF. DNA of the CDR3: TGTGCCAGCAGTTTATCCCCCCCTAACTGGCTGGGGGTAGGGAACACTGAAGCTTTCTTT.

This clone appeared a single time. V gene TRBV28 combines with J gene TRBJ1-5; D unclear. CDR3 length: 13 amino acids. Per the germline V gene, CDR1 is MDHEN and CDR2 is SYDVKM. Trimming pared 8 bases from V and 3 bases from J, leaving 11 bases between. CDR3 sequence reads: CASRRRTNQPQHF. The CDR3 nucleotides read TGTGCCAGCCGACGGCGCACCAATCAGCCCCAGCATTTT.

This sequence joins TRBV30 and TRBJ1-4, with D unresolved. The ends were cut back, 0 bases at V and 7 bases at J, with 15 bases in the middle. The CDR3 has 15 amino acids. In germline, CDR1 is GTSNPN, CDR2 SVGIG (reference sequence). This CDR3 is CAWSVRGGGGEKLFF. The CDR3 DNA reads as TGTGCCTGGAGTGTACGGGGAGGCGGCGGTGAAAAACTGTTTTTT.

V gene TRBV5-6 combines with J gene TRBJ2-7; the D gene is possibly TRBD1 (6 bases). Germline assignment: CDR1 SGHDT and CDR2 YYEEEE. This CDR3 has 12 amino acids. Deletions cut 6 bases from V and 4 bases from J, with 11 bases between. This CDR3 reads CASNIQGYEQYF. CDR3 nucleotides: TGTGCCAGCAACATACAGGGATACGAGCAGTACTTC.

The chain combines TRBV6-5 with TRBJ1-3; D not resolved. CDR1 is MNHEY, CDR2 SVGAGI, per germline. The CDR3 length is 13 residues. Trimming removed 9 bases from V and 4 bases from J, with 13 bases in between. The CDR3 coding sequence is TGTGCCAGTAGACCCGGTGCCGGAAACACCATATATTTT. Translating gives CASRPGAGNTIYF.

There are a few counts of this clone. This sequence joins TRBV30 and TRBJ1-1; the D is unclear. V was clipped by 4 bases and J by 10 bases, with 13 bases between them. The CDR3 is made up of 11 amino acids. Germline V lookup: CDR1 GTSNPN, CDR2 SVGIG (reference sequence). The CDR3 DNA reads TGTGCCTGGACGTCTTTGGTGGGAGCTTTCTTT. Translated: CAWTSLVGAFF.

The V call is TRBV6-1, the J call TRBJ1-2; 7 bases fit TRBD1. This CDR3 has 15 amino acids. Germline assignment: CDR1 MNHNS and CDR2 SASEGT. With V trimmed by 5 bases and J by 4 bases, 10 bases remained unmatched. CDR3: CASSRNTGDSYGYTF. The DNA for the CDR3 is TGTGCCAGCAGTCGAAATACAGGGGACTCCTATGGCTACACCTTC.

This clone was seen a handful of times. The rearrangement links TRBV7-9 to TRBJ1-1; no reliable D call. This CDR3 is 13 amino acids long. Trimming shortened V by 1 base and J by 1 base, and 4 bases separated the two germline ends. CDR1 and CDR2 (germline): SEHNR, FQNEAQ (reference sequence). CDR3 coding DNA: TGTGCCAGCAGCTTAGAGGCGAACACTGAAGCTTTCTTT. As protein: CASSLEANTEAFF.

The chain combines TRBV7-9 with TRBJ2-1; possible D gene TRBD2, 5 bases. The CDR3 consists of 11 residues. Germline-derived CDR1 and CDR2 are SEHNR and FQNEAQ (reference sequence). V dropped 5 bases and J dropped 10 bases, with 9 bases sitting between them. CDR3 in amino acids: CASSADWEQFF. The CDR3 DNA reads TGTGCCAGCAGCGCGGACTGGGAGCAGTTCTTC.